This T cell receptor beta chain was recorded in a study of OX40 agonist ivuxolimab in advanced cancers. The table came from immunoSEQ multiplex PCR; TCRdb's copy has only in-frame clones and leaves some out. The sample carries roughly 70,000 clones, 85% to 95% recorded once. CDR1 and CDR2 from the germline V gene are GTSNPN and SVGIG (reference sequence). Trimming pared 3 bases from V and 6 bases from J, leaving 6 bases between. The CDR3 totals 11 residues. The sampling schedule covered blood at baseline, cycle 4 day 1, and cycle 7 day 1. This clone has a single count. The chain is built from TRBV30 and TRBJ1-5; no definite D call. This clonotype originated in an adult with an advanced solid tumor such as melanoma, head and neck, liver or kidney cancer. The material sequenced was CD4+ or CD8+ T cells sorted from blood, taken in a trial of the OX40 agonist ivuxolimab. The CDR3 DNA follows: TGTGCCTGGAGCGCAGGTCAGCCCCAGCATTTT. The encoded protein is CAWSAGQPQHF.